Listed below are T cell receptor beta chains from one sample, sequenced in a study of T cell responses to AZD1222 COVID-19 vaccine. Data came from immunoSEQ multiplex PCR; TCRdb stores just in-frame clones and leaves some out. The repertoire has approximately 150,000 clones, more than 90% of them found once; the top ten carry approximately 2.1%. The sample in question was peripheral blood, obtained 28 days after the second AZD1222 dose. The receptors come from an adult who received the AZD1222 COVID-19 vaccine. Both conserved end residues are part of each CDR3. The size of a clone is reported for some rows only, either as once, few or many, or as a class for expanded clones.

v_gene,abundance,j_gene,CDR3aa
TRBV7-3,-,TRBJ2-1,CASSAQREGEQFF
TRBV7-8,-,TRBJ1-1,CASSLRQGLPNTEAFF
TRBV30,-,TRBJ2-1,CAWSRPLGQGADEQFF
TRBV7-9,-,TRBJ2-2,CASSTTGETGELFF
TRBV5-4,-,TRBJ2-2,CASSFSGAGELFF
TRBV5-4,-,TRBJ1-1,CASSLEQGRTEAFF
TRBV6-5,-,TRBJ2-2,CASSLPGEGGELFF
TRBV7-3,-,TRBJ2-1,CASSLTKGNEQFF
TRBV11-2,-,TRBJ1-3,CASSPVGENTIYF
TRBV5-4,-,TRBJ2-7,CASTPGGTGKYEQYF
TRBV27,-,TRBJ2-2,CASSRRHPRGTGELFF
TRBV15,-,TRBJ2-1,CATSRGWTSGGAHNEQFF
TRBV4-2,once,TRBJ2-2,CASSQSTRDTGELFF
TRBV4-3,-,TRBJ2-2,CASSQDLRVTGELFF
TRBV5-1,-,TRBJ2-3,CASSTAGGTDTQYF
TRBV5-5,-,TRBJ1-5,CASSLEGSNQPQHF
TRBV4-1,-,TRBJ2-2,CASSQEGDLNTGELFF
TRBV7-8,-,TRBJ1-5,CASSPVGSNQPQHF
TRBV7-2,-,TRBJ1-2,CASSSQSGRGGYTF
TRBV7-9,-,TRBJ1-4,CASSRRDKLFEKLFF
TRBV12-3/TRBV12-4,-,TRBJ1-2,CASSLGKSHGYTF
TRBV19,-,TRBJ2-2,CASRTGRSAGELFF
TRBV2,-,TRBJ1-2,CASTDRGDYGYTF
TRBV18,once,TRBJ1-1,CASSPPVGGGNTEAFF
TRBV30,-,TRBJ1-5,CAWSRGGDQPQHF
TRBV4-1,once,TRBJ2-1,CASSHDRISYNEQFF
TRBV10-2,-,TRBJ2-6,CASSEPPGQGGSGANVLTF
TRBV10-3,few,TRBJ2-5,CAISGPTGQETQYF
TRBV19,-,TRBJ1-1,CASSRTGDGGEAFF
TRBV2,-,TRBJ1-1,CASSEYRGFEAFF
TRBV7-9,-,TRBJ1-1,CASTLGLISGMVGEAFF
TRBV7-9,-,TRBJ2-7,CASSFPGYPYEQYF
TRBV6-5,-,TRBJ2-2,CASSRSPGPAGELFF
TRBV18,-,TRBJ2-3,CASSPRTGGDTDTQYF
TRBV21-1,-,TRBJ2-1,CASSPQDAGRYNEQFF
TRBV24-1,-,TRBJ2-3,CATSDSPGTSESTDTQYF